What follows describes a single T cell receptor (beta chain). Measured with immunoSEQ multiplex PCR; TCRdb has only the in-frame clones, and not every one. The sample lists approximately 350,000 clones; about four fifths were seen once. J gave up 4 bases and V 5 bases, and 7 bases lay outside the gene matches. Looked up from germline, CDR1 is SGHTA and CDR2 is FQGNSA. The CDR3 is 14 residues long. This entry is derived from a study of blood T cell repertoires in COVID-19. What was sequenced was PBMCs or T cells enriched from blood (not recorded which). The clonotype comes from a woman in her forties or fifties who had recovered from COVID-19. The rearrangement joins TRBV7-2 to TRBJ1-1, with 7 bases that match TRBD1. For the CDR3, the DNA is TGTGCCAGCAGCGCGTCCAGGGGGAGCACTGAAGCTTTCTTT. Its translation is CASSASRGSTEAFF.